The clone carrying this T cell receptor (beta chain) occurred many times. No antigen is known for it. This specimen belongs to a study of T-cell reconstitution after alpha-beta-depleted transplantation in children. Study conclusions and caveats: Newly produced T cells mostly provided counts and TCRbeta diversity after one year, as hyperexpanded clones declined. It was surviving recipient T cells and thymic progenitors that gave some patients high TCRbeta diversity at day 60. Several hundred graft clones that had expanded were reportedly the source of alpha-beta T cells about two months after transplant.

Unique molecular identifiers tagged the TCRbeta library. TCRdb passed the PCR reads through MiXCR, listing each CDR3 protein once. This table holds 750,000 to 950,000 distinct CDR3 sequences, less than 20% found once. CDR1 is SGHRS, CDR2 YFSETQ, per germline. CDR3 length: 15 residues. V shed 0 bases and J 5 bases; nucleotides not matched to a gene: 2. The sequencing here drew on PBMCs, mostly from graft donor cells, taken 360 days after TCRalphabeta/CD19-depleted stem cell transplant. V gene TRBV5-1 combines with J gene TRBJ2-7; TRBD2 aligns across 13 bases. The clonotype comes from a male patient between 10 and 17 years old who had a stem cell transplant for acute lymphoblastic leukemia, so the T cells may come from the graft donor. In DNA form, the CDR3 reads TGCGCCAGCAGCTTGGGACTAGCGGGAGGCCACGAGCAGTACTTC. This codes for CASSLGLAGGHEQYF.